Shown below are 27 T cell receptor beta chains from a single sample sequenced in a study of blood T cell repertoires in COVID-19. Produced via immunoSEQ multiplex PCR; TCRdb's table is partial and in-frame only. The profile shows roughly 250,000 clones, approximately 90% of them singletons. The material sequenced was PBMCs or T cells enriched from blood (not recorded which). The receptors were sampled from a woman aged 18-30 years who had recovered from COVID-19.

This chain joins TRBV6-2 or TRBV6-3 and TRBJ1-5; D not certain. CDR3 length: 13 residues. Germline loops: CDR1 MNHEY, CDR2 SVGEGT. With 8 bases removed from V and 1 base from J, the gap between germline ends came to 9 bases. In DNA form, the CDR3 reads TGTGCCAGCGGTTCTAGGAGCAATCAGCCCCAGCATTTT. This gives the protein CASGSRSNQPQHF.

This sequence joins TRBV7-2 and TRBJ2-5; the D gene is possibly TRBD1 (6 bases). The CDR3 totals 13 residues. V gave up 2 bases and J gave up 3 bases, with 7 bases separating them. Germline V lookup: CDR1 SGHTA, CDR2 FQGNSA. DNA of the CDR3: TGTGCCAGCAGCTTACGACAGGAAGAGACCCAGTACTTC. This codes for CASSLRQEETQYF.

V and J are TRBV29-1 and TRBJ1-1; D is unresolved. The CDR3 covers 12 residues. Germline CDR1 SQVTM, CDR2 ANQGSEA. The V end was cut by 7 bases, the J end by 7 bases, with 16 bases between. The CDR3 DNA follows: TGCAGCGCTAGAGCGGGCCCGATTGAAGCTTTCTTT. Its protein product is CSARAGPIEAFF.

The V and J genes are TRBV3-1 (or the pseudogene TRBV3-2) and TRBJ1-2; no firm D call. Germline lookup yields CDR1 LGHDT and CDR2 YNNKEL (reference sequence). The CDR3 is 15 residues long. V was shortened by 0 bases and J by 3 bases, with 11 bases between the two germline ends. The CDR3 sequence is CASSQEIGRDYGYTF. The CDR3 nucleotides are TGTGCCAGCAGCCAAGAAATCGGCCGGGACTATGGCTACACCTTC.

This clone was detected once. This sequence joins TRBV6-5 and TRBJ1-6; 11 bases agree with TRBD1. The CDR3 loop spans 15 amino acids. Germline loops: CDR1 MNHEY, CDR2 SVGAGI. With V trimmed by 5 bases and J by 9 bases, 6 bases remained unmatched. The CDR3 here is CASSNAGTGGSPLHF. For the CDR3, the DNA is TGTGCCAGCAGTAACGCCGGGACAGGGGGTTCACCCCTCCACTTT.

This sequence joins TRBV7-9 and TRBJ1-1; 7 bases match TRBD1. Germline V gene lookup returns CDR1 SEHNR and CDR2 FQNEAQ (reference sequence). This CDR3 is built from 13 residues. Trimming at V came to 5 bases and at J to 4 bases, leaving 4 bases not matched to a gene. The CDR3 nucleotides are TGTGCCAGCAGCCGAGGGGGCCTCACTGAAGCTTTCTTT. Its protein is CASSRGGLTEAFF.

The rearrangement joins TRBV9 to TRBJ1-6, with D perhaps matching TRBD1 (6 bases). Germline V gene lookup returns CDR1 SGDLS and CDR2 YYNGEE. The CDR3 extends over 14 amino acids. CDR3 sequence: CASTGSGVDSPLHF. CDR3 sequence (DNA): TGTGCTTCAACAGGGTCCGGGGTTGATTCACCCCTCCACTTT. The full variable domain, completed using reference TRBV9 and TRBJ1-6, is DSGVTQTPKHLITATGQRVTLRCSPRSGDLSVYWYQQSLDQGLQFLIQYYNGEERAKGNILERFSAQQFPDLHSELNLSSLELGDSALYFCASTGSGVDSPLHFGNGTRLTVT.

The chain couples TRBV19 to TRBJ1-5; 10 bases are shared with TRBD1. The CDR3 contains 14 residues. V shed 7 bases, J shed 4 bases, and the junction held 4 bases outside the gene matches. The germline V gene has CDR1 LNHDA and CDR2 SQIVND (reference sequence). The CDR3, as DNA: TGTGCCAGTATGAAGGGACAGGGGAATCAGCCCCAGCATTTT. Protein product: CASMKGQGNQPQHF.

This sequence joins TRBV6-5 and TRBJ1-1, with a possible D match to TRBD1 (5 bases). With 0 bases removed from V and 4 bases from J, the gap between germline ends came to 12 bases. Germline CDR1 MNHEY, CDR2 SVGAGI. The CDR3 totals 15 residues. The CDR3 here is CASSYSGQGGTEAFF. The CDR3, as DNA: TGTGCCAGCAGTTACTCAGGGCAGGGAGGCACTGAAGCTTTCTTT.

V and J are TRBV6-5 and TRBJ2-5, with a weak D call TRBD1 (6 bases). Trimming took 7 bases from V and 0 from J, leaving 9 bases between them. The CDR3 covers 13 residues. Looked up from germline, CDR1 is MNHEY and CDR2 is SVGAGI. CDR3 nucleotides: TGTGCCAGCACAGGGGCAAACCAAGAGACCCAGTACTTC. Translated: CASTGANQETQYF.

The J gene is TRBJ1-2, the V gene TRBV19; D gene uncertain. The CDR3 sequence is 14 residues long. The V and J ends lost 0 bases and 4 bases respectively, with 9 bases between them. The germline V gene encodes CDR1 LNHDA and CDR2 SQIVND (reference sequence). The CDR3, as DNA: TGTGCCAGTAGTATAGATGCGTCGGGCTATGGCTACACCTTC. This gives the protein CASSIDASGYGYTF.

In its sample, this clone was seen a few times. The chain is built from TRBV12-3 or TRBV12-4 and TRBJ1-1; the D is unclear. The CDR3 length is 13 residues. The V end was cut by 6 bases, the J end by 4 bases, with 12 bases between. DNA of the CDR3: TGTGCCAGCAGCCATTCGGGTGGCACTGAAGCTTTCTTT. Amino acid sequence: CASSHSGGTEAFF.

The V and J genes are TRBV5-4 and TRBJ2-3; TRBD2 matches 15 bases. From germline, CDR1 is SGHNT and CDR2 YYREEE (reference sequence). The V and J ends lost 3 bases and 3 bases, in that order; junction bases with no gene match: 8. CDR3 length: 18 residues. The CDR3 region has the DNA TGTGCCAGCAGCTGGACTAGCGGGGGGGCTTTTAGTACAGATACGCAGTATTTT. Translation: CASSWTSGGAFSTDTQYF.

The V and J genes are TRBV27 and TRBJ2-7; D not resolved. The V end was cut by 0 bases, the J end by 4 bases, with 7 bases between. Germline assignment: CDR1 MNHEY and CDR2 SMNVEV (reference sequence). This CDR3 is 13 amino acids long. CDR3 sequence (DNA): TGTGCCAGCAGTTTATCTCTCACTTACGAGCAGTACTTC. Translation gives CASSLSLTYEQYF.

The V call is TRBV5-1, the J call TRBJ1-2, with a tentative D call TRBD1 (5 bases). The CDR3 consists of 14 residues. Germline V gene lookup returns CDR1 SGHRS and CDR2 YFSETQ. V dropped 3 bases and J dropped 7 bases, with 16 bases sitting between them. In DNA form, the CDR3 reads TGCGCCAGCAGCTCGGAGGGGACCTTCTCTGGCTACACCTTC. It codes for CASSSEGTFSGYTF.

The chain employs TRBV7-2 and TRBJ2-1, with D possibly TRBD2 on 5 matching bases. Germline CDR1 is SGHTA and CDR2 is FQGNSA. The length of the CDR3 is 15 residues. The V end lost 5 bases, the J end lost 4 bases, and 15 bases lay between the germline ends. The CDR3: CASSVGRGEYNEQFF. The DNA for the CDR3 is TGTGCCAGCAGCGTGGGGAGAGGTGAATACAATGAGCAGTTCTTC.

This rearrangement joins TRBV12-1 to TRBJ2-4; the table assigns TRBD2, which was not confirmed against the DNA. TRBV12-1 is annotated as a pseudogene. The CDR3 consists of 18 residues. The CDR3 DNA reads TGTGCCAGCACCGAGGAGCGGGGGTGTAGCGAGGGCAAAAACATTCAGTACTTC. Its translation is CASTEERGCSEGKNIQYF.

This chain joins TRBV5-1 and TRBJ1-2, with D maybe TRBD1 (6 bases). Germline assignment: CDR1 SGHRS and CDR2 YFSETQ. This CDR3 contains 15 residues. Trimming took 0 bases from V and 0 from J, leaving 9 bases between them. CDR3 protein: CASSLVPGANYGYTF. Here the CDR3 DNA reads TGCGCCAGCAGCTTGGTTCCAGGGGCTAACTATGGCTACACCTTC.

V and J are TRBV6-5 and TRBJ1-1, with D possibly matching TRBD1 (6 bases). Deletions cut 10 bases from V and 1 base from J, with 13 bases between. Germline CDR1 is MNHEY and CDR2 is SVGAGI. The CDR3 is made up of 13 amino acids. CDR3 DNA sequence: TGTGCCACTTCTGGACAGTCGAACACTGAAGCTTTCTTT. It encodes CATSGQSNTEAFF.

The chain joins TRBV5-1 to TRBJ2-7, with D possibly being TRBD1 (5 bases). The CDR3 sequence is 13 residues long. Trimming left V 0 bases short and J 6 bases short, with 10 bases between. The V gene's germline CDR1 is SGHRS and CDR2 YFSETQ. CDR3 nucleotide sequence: TGCGCCAGCAGCTTGGCGCCAGGGATCGAGCAGTACTTC. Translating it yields CASSLAPGIEQYF.

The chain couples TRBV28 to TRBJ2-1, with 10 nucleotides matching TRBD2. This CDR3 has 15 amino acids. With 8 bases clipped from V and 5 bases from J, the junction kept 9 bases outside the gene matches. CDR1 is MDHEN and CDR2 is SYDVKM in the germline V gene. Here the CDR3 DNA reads TGTGCCAGCGCCCCCGGACTAGCGGCCAACAATGAGCAGTTCTTC. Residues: CASAPGLAANNEQFF. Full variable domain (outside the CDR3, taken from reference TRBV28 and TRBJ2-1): DVKVTQSSRYLVKRTGEKVFLECVQDMDHENMFWYRQDPGLGLRLIYFSYDVKMKEKGDIPEGYSVSREKKERFSLILESASTNQTSMYLCASAPGLAANNEQFFGPGTRLTVL.

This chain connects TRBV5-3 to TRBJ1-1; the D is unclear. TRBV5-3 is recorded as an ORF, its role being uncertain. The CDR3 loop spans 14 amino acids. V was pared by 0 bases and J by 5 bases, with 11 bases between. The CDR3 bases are TGTGCCAGAAGCTTGGTTTGGGAGAGGACTGAAGCTTTCTTT. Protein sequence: CARSLVWERTEAFF.

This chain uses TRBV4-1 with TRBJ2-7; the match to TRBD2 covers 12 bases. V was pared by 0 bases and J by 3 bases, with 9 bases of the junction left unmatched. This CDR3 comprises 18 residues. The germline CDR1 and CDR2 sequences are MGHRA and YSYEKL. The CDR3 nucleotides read TGCGCCAGCAGCCAAGAGTCCGGGACTAGCGGGTTCCACTACGAGCAGTACTTC. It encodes CASSQESGTSGFHYEQYF.

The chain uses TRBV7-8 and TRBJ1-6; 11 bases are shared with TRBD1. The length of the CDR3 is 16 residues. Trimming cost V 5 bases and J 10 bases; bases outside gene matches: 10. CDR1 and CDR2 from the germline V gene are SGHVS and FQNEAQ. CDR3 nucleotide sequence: TGTGCCAGCAGCCCGGGGACAGGGGGTTGGGGGTCACCCCTCCACTTT. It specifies CASSPGTGGWGSPLHF.

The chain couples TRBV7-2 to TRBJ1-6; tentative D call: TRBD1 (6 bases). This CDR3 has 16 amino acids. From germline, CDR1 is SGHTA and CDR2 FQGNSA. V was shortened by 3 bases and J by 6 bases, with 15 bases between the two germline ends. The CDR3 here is CASSLDRTAPNSPLHF. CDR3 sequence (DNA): TGTGCCAGCAGCTTGGATCGGACAGCTCCTAATTCACCCCTCCACTTT.

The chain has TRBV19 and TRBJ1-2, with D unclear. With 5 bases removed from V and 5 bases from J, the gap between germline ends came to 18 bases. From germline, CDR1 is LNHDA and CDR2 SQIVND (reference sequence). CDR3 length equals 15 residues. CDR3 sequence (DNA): TGTGCCAGTAGTCCAACTCTCGACACGATGTATGGCTACACCTTC. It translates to CASSPTLDTMYGYTF.

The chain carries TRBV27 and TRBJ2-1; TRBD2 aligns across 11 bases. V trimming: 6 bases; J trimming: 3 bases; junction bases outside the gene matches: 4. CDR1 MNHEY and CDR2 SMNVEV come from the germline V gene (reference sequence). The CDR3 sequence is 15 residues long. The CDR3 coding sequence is TGTGCCAGCAGGGCCGGGACTAGCGGCTACAATGAGCAGTTCTTC. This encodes CASRAGTSGYNEQFF.